This T cell receptor (beta chain) was observed in a study of CD8 T cells in ankylosing spondylitis. Remarks on this clonotype: As yet, its antigen is unknown.

The study, taken as a whole, reports: Reports say disease-linked clones showed up significantly more in matched ankylosing spondylitis synovial fluid. For ankylosing spondylitis blood, a TCR beta motif of 7 or 8 highly homologous variants appeared characteristic. Disease-linked clones displayed a CD8+ phenotype and appeared relatively rarely in peripheral blood. Certain motif variants had earlier been reported in reactive arthritis synovial fluid and blood.

Germline V gives CDR1 DFQATT, CDR2 SNEGSKA (reference sequence). The V and J ends lost 4 bases and 5 bases respectively, with 9 bases between them. The CDR3 covers 12 residues. The authors made TCR beta libraries by quantitative 5'-RACE with molecular barcodes. One entry per CDR3 protein results from TCRdb running MiXCR on the 5' RACE reads. The sample contains 700,000 to 1,000,000 distinct CDR3 sequences, 12% of which appear only once. Material for sequencing was blood, either unsorted or a sorted T cell fraction (not recorded which). V usage is TRBV20-1 and J usage is TRBJ2-1; D perhaps matches TRBD2 (5 bases). The TCR was taken from a male donor with ankylosing spondylitis. In DNA form, the CDR3 reads TGCAGTGCTAAGAGGGATCACAATGAGCAGTTCTTC. This gives the protein CSAKRDHNEQFF.